The count of the clone carrying this TCR beta chain is one. This entry comes from a study of PD-L1 blockade in urothelial cancer. Study at large: Prior chemotherapy regimens per patient numbered 0 to 3.

Germline values: CDR1 SGHAT, CDR2 FQNNGV. The ends lost 5 bases at V and 2 bases at J; junction bases unmatched: 9. The CDR3 is 18 amino acids. Noted time point: pretreatment peripheral blood. All patients handed over anywhere from 1 to 8 samples, pretreatment and on-treatment. TCRdb keeps only in-frame clones here, not all; method: immunoSEQ multiplex PCR. The data hold 45,000 to 70,000 clones, with about 85% observed a single time. The chain employs TRBV11-2 and TRBJ2-3; 14 nucleotides match TRBD2. The specimen was PBMCs, collected around atezolizumab (anti-PD-L1) treatment. The source is a man aged 70 or older with urothelial cancer. The CDR3 here is CASSIGLAGGSVTDTQYF. The CDR3 coding sequence is TGTGCCAGCAGCATCGGACTAGCGGGAGGTTCTGTCACAGATACGCAGTATTTT.